This T cell receptor beta chain was found in a study of T-cell memory formation after mild COVID-19. The overall study: TCR clusters were mostly confined to one donor each.

About this clonotype: Its antigen is not identified.

Amplification by 5'RACE using constant-segment primers produced TCR alpha and TCR beta cDNA libraries that carried sample barcodes and UMIs. TCRdb called the 5' RACE reads again in MiXCR, with one record for every CDR3 protein. The sample has a few hundred thousand distinct CDR3 sequences, less than 20% seen once. Study outcomes and limitations: Of the contracting clones, CD4+ ones lay mainly in CM and EM, and CD8+ ones in EMRA. That cross-reactive memory joined was suggested by some responding clones appearing in pre-infection memory.

Trimming took 1 base from V and 0 from J, leaving 12 bases between them. This CDR3 has 16 residues. Germline V gene sequence: CDR1 LGHNA, CDR2 YSLEER. This receptor was identified in a man younger than 35 who had mild COVID-19 (a few samples of this study predate the infection). Cell type and time point are not known. What was sequenced was PBMCs or a T cell subset sorted from them (not recorded which). V and J are TRBV4-3 and TRBJ1-2, with unresolved D. This CDR3 reads CASSQAPQEANYGYTF. CDR3 in DNA: TGCGCCAGCAGCCAAGCACCTCAGGAGGCTAACTATGGCTACACCTTC.